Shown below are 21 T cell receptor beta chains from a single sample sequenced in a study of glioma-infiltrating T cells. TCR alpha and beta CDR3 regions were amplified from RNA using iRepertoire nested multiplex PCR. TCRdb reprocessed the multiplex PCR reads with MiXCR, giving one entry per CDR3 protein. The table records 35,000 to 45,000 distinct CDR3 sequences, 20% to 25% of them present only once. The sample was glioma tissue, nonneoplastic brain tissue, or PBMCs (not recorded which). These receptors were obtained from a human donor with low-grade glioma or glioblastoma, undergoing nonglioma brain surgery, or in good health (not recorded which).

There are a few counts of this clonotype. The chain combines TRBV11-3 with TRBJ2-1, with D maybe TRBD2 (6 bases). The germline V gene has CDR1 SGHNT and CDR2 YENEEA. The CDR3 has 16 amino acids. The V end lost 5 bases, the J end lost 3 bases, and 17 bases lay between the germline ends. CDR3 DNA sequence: TGTGCCAGCAGCCCCAGAGGGGACTCACTCTACAATGAGCAGTTCTTC. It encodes CASSPRGDSLYNEQFF.

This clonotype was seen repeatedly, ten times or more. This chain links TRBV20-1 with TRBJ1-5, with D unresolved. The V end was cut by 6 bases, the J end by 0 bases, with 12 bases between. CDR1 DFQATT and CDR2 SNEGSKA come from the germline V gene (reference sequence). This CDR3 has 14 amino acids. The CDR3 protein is CSAPVGGSNQPQHF. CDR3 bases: TGCAGTGCCCCCGTCGGTGGTAGCAATCAGCCCCAGCATTTT.

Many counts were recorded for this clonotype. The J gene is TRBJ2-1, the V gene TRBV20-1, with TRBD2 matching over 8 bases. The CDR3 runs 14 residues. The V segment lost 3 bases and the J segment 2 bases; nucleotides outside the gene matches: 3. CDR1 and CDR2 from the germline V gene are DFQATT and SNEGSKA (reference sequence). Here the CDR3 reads CSARVLAAYNEQFF. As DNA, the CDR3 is TGCAGTGCTAGGGTACTAGCGGCCTACAATGAGCAGTTCTTC.

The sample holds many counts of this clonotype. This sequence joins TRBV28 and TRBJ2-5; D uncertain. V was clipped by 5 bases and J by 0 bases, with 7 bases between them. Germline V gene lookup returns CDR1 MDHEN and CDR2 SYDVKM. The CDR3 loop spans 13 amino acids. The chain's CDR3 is CASSPWDQETQYF. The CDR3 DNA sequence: TGTGCCAGCAGTCCATGGGACCAAGAGACCCAGTACTTC.

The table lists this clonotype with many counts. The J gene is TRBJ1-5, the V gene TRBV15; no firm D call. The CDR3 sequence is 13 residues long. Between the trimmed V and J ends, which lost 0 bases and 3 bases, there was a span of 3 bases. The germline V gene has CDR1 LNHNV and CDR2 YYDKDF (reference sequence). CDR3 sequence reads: CATSRDPNQPQHF. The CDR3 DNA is TGTGCCACCAGCAGAGATCCCAATCAGCCCCAGCATTTT.

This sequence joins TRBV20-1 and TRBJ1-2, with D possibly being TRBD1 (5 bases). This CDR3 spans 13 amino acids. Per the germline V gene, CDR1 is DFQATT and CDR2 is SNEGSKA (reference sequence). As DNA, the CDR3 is TGCACTGCCCCAGGACGGGGGAAATATGGCTACACCTTC. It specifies CTAPGRGKYGYTF.

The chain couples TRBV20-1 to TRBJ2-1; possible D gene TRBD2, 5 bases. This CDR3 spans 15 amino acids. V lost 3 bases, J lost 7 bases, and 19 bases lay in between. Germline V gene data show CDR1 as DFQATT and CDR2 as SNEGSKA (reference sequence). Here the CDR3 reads CSARSSSWIYNEQFF. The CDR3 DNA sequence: TGCAGTGCTAGGTCTTCTAGCTGGATTTATAATGAGCAGTTCTTC.

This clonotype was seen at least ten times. The CDR3 loop is CASSQLAGKYEQYF. Written as DNA, the CDR3 is TGTGCCAGCAGTCAATTAGCGGGGAAATACGAGCAGTACTTC. This chain connects TRBV6-1 to TRBJ2-7, with 8 bases fitting TRBD2. This CDR3 comprises 14 residues. The trim removed 5 bases at V and 4 bases at J, leaving 7 bases unmatched. Germline V gives CDR1 MNHNS, CDR2 SASEGT.

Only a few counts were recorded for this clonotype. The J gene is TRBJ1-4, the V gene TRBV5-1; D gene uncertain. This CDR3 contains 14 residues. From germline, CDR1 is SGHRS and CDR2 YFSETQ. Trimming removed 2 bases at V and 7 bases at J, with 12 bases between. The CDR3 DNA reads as TGCGCCAGCAGCTTATCGGCCGGAACTGAAAAACTGTTTTTT. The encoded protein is CASSLSAGTEKLFF.

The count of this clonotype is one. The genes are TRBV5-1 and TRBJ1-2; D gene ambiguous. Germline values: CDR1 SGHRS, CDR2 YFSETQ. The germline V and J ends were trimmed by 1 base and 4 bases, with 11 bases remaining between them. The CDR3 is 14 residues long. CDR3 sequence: CASSLNVVGYGYTF. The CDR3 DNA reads TGCGCCAGCAGCTTGAATGTGGTGGGCTATGGCTACACCTTC.

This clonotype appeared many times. This chain's CDR3 is CASSQDPLADTQYF. CDR3 DNA sequence: TGCGCCAGCAGCCAAGATCCTTTAGCAGATACGCAGTATTTT. The chain employs TRBV4-1 and TRBJ2-3; no definite D call. This CDR3 spans 14 amino acids. Trimming pared 0 bases from V and 4 bases from J, leaving 8 bases between. Germline CDR1 and CDR2: MGHRA and YSYEKL.

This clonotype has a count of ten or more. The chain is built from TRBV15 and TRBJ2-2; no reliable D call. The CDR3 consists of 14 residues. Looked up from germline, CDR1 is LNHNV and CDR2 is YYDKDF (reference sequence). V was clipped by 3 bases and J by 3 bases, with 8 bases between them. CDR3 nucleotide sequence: TGTGCCACCAGCAGGGACCGGGACACCGGGGAGCTGTTTTTT. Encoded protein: CATSRDRDTGELFF.

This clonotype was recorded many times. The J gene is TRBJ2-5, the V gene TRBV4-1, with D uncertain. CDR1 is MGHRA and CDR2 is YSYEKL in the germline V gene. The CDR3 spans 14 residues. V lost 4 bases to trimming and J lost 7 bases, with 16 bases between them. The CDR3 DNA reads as TGCGCCAGCAGCCCAGGCCCCCCGCGAGGGACCCAGTACTTC. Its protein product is CASSPGPPRGTQYF.

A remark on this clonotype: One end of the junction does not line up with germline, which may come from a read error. The CDR3 DNA sequence: TGTTCCAGCATTTACTTTGGGACTAGCTGCCAAGAGACCCAGTACTTC. Residues: CSSIYFGTSCQETQYF. The chain joins TRBV6-5 to TRBJ2-5; TRBD2 aligns across 9 bases. This CDR3 is built from 16 residues. Germline lookup yields CDR1 MNHEY and CDR2 SVGAGI.

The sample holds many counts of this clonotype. CDR3 amino acids: CSASPDFRSYNEQFF. The CDR3 DNA is TGCAGTGCCTCGCCGGACTTCCGTTCCTACAATGAGCAGTTCTTC. The genes are TRBV20-1 and TRBJ2-1; tentative D call: TRBD2 (5 bases). Germline CDR1 reads DFQATT; CDR2 reads SNEGSKA (reference sequence). V lost 6 bases, J lost 1 base, and 16 bases lay in between. This CDR3 has 15 amino acids.

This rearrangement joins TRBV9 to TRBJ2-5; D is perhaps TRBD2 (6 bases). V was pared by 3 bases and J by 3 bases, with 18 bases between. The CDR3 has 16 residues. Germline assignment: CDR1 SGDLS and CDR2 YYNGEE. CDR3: CASSADGTVPKETQYF. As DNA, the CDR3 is TGTGCCAGCAGCGCCGACGGGACTGTCCCGAAAGAGACCCAGTACTTC.

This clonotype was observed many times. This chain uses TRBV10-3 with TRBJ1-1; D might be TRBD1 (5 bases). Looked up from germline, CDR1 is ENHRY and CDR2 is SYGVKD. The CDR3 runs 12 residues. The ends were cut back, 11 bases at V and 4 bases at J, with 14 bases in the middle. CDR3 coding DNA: TGTGCCTCAGGGTTCGACGGCACTGAAGCTTTCTTT. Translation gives CASGFDGTEAFF.

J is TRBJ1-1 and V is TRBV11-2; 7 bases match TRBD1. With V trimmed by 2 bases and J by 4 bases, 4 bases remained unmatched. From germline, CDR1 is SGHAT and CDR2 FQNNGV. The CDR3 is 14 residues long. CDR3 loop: CASSLNRGLTEAFF. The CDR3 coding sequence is TGTGCCAGCAGCTTAAACAGGGGCCTCACTGAAGCTTTCTTT.

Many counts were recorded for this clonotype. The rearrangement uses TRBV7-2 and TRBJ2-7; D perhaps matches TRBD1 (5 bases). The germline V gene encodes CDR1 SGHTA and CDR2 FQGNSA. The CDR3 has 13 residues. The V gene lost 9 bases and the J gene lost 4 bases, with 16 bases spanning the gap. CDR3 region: CASSRAAIYEQYF. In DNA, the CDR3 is TGTGCCAGTTCCAGGGCAGCCATTTACGAGCAGTACTTC.

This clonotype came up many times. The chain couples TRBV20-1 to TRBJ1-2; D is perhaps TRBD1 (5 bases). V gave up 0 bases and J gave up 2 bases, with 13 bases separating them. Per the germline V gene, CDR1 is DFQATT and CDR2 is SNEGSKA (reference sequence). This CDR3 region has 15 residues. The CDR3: CSARDPRGSNYGYTF. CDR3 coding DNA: TGCAGTGCTAGAGATCCCCGGGGGTCCAACTATGGCTACACCTTC.

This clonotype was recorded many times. CDR3 DNA: TGTGCCATCAGTCCGACAGGGGCGGGAGGCTACACCTTC. This encodes CAISPTGAGGYTF. V usage is TRBV10-3 and J usage is TRBJ1-2, with 8 nucleotides matching TRBD1. Germline assignment: CDR1 ENHRY and CDR2 SYGVKD. V lost 5 bases and J lost 8; bases outside the gene matches: 7. CDR3 length equals 13 residues.